Listed below are T cell receptor beta chains from one sample, sequenced in a study of shared clonotypes between healthy human individuals. Here immunoSEQ multiplex PCR was the method, and the copy in TCRdb shows in-frame clones only, minus some. The table records roughly 510,000 clones, almost 80% of them present only once. Material: PBMCs. The receptors come from a woman between 35 and 50 years old in good health. Some clones in this sample may be carry-over from other donors' samples. Both conserved end residues are part of each CDR3. Each record gives: CDR3 protein, J gene, V gene.

CDR3: CASSQDSPGGQGYEQYF
J: TRBJ2-7
V: TRBV4-2

CDR3: CASSLAGVHTEAFF
J: TRBJ1-1
V: TRBV11-2

CDR3: CASSFITDTQYF
J: TRBJ2-3
V: TRBV7-2

CDR3: CASLIPDRCDPGQYF
J: TRBJ2-4
V: TRBV19

CDR3: CAISDRDSQNTGELFF
J: TRBJ2-2
V: TRBV10-3

CDR3: CASSQGYIQETQYF
J: TRBJ2-5
V: TRBV14

CDR3: CASSFRTSGHNEQFF
J: TRBJ2-1
V: TRBV7-9

CDR3: CASSPGTERNEQFF
J: TRBJ2-1
V: TRBV9

CDR3: CASSLLYGVSGPGANVLTF
J: TRBJ2-6
V: TRBV27

CDR3: CASRGPRSTSYEQYF
J: TRBJ2-7
V: TRBV21-1

CDR3: CAVEFLAGSLSTDTQYF
J: TRBJ2-3
V: TRBV30

CDR3: CASSEREDRWLGQPQHF
J: TRBJ1-5
V: TRBV6-1

CDR3: CASSHDQLGAVADTQYF
J: TRBJ2-3
V: TRBV4-1

CDR3: CASSLPDRGSTDTQYF
J: TRBJ2-3
V: TRBV5-6

CDR3: CASSLHRGTGIPGETQYF
J: TRBJ2-5
V: TRBV7-9

CDR3: CASSESVGLQETQYF
J: TRBJ2-5
V: TRBV10-1

CDR3: CSVGRASQETQYF
J: TRBJ2-5
V: TRBV29-1

CDR3: CASSPGRSSQPQHF
J: TRBJ1-5
V: TRBV7-6

CDR3: CASSGGGLYGYTF
J: TRBJ1-2
V: TRBV9

CDR3: CATSRRSGNGADTQYF
J: TRBJ2-3
V: TRBV15

CDR3: CASSLGRAHYNEQFF
J: TRBJ2-1
V: TRBV5-1

CDR3: CASSLRVTGELFF
J: TRBJ2-2
V: TRBV7-2

CDR3: CASSSPGDNEQFF
J: TRBJ2-1
V: TRBV28

CDR3: CASSLGGRVHEKLFF
J: TRBJ1-4
V: TRBV7-2

CDR3: CASRIVAGGDTGELFF
J: TRBJ2-2
V: TRBV5-4

CDR3: CSVEDGRIYYGYTF
J: TRBJ1-2
V: TRBV29-1

CDR3: CASSSGQTNEKLFF
J: TRBJ1-4
V: TRBV5-1

CDR3: CASSPRADYNEQFF
J: TRBJ2-1
V: TRBV5-1

CDR3: CASSSDRDSPSTF
J: TRBJ1-2
V: TRBV2

CDR3: CASSQSSGAYNEQFF
J: TRBJ2-1
V: TRBV11-2

CDR3: CASSLEGVEDTEAFF
J: TRBJ1-1
V: TRBV5-1

CDR3: CASSADRDTGYTF
J: TRBJ1-2
V: TRBV28

CDR3: CASSPGLAGVADTQYF
J: TRBJ2-3
V: TRBV5-1

CDR3: CASSESGYETQYF
J: TRBJ2-5
V: TRBV25-1

CDR3: CASSPQGYQPQHF
J: TRBJ1-5
V: TRBV4-1

CDR3: CASSGPWEREGNNEQFF
J: TRBJ2-1
V: TRBV5-4

CDR3: CASSLESSSYNEQFF
J: TRBJ2-1
V: TRBV28

CDR3: CAMKGRGATVNEQFF
J: TRBJ2-1
V: TRBV28